Detailed here is one T cell receptor (beta chain). Its antigen remains unidentified. TCRdb re-called the reads through MiXCR, storing one row per CDR3 protein. Of fewer than 70,000 distinct CDR3 sequences in the sample, about 29% were seen once. This entry comes from a study of T cell repertoires in cytomegalovirus infection. Study-wide background: Selected CMV epitopes included recently identified HLA-C-restricted ones as well as well-studied HLA-B-restricted ones.

The CDR3 is 18 amino acids. Trimming took 3 bases from V and 5 from J; bases not matched to a gene: 15. Germline loops: CDR1 MDHEN, CDR2 SYDVKM. The sequence derives from a human donor in good health (CMV status not recorded). Some clones in this sample may be carry-over from other donors' samples. The sample here was CD8+ T cells from cultured PBMCs, taken from culture after CMV antigen stimulation. The V call is TRBV28, the J call TRBJ1-1; TRBD1 aligns across 10 bases. CDR3 loop: CASSFPSRDRGVGTEAFF. For the CDR3, the DNA is TGTGCCAGCAGTTTTCCGTCCCGGGACAGGGGCGTTGGGACTGAAGCTTTCTTT. The complete variable domain, with remaining parts taken from reference TRBV28 and TRBJ1-1, reads DVKVTQSSRYLVKRTGEKVFLECVQDMDHENMFWYRQDPGLGLRLIYFSYDVKMKEKGDIPEGYSVSREKKERFSLILESASTNQTSMYLCASSFPSRDRGVGTEAFFGQGTRLTVV.